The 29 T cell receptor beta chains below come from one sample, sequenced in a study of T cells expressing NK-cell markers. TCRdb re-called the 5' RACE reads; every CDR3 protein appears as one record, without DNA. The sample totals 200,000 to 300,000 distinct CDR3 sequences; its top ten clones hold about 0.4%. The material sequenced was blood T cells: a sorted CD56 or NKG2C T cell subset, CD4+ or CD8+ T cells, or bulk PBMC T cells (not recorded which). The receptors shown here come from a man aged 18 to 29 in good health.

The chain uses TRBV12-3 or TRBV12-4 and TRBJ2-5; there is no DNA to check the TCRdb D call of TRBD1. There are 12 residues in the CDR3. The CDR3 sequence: CASHRGIGPQYF.

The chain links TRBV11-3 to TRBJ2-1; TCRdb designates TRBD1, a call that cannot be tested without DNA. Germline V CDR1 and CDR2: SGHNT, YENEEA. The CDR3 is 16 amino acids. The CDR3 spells CASSFGVGQGANEQFF.

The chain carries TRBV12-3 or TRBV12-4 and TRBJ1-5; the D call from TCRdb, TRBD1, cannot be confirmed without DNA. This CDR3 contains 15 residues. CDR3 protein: CASSLYRENNQPQHF.

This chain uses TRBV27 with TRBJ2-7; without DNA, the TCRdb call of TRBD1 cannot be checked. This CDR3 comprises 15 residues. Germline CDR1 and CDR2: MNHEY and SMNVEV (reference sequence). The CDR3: CASSPLGGQTYEQYF.

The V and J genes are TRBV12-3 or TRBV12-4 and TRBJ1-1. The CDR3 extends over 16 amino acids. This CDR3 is CASSPKSAGKNTEAFF.

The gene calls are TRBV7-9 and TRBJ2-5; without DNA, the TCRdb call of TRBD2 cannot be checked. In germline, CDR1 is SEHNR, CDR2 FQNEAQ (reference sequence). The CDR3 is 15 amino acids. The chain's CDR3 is CASSPGTRVGETQYF. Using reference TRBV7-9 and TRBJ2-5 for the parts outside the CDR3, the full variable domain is DTGVSQNPRHKITKRGQNVTFRCDPISEHNRLYWYRQTLGQGPEFLTYFQNEAQLEKSRLLSDRFSAERPKGSFSTLEIQRTEQGDSAMYLCASSPGTRVGETQYFGPGTRLLVL.

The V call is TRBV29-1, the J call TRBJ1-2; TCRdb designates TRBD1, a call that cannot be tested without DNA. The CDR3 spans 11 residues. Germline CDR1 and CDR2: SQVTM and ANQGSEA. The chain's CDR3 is CSVTGDDGYTF.

The CDR3 sequence: CASSPSSTDTQYF. The gene calls are TRBV7-2 and TRBJ2-3. CDR1 and CDR2 (germline): SGHTA, FQGNSA. This CDR3 is built from 13 residues.

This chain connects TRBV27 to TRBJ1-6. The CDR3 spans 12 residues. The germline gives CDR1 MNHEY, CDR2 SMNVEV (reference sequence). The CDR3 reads CASSLNNSPLHF.

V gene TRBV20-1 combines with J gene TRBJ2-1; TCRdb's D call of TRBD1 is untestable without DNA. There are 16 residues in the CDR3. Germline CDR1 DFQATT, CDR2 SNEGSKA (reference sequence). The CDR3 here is CSARPTGGIFYNEQFF.

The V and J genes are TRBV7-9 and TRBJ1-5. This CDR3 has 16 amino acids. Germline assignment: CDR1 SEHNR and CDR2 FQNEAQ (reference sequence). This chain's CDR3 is CASSFWGPAVLQPQHF.

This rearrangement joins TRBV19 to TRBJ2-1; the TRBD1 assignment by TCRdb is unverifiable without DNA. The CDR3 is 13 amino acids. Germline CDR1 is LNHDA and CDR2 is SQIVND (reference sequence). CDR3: CASMTIPGNEQFF.

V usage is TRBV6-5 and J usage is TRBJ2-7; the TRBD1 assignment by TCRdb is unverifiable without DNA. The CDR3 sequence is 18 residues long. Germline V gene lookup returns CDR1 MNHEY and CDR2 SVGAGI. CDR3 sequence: CASSLLPGGQGVPYEQYF.

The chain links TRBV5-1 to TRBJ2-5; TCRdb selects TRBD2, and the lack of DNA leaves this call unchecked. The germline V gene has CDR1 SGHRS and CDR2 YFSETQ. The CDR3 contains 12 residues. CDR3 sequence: CASSSLTSRAYF.

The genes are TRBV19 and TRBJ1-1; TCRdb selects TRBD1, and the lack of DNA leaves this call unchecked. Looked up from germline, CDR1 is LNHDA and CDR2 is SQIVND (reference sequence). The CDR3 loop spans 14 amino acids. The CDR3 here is CASSARSRSTEAFF.

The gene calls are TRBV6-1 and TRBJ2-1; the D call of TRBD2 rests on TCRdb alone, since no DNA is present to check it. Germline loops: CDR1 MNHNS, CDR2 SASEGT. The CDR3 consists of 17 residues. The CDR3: CASSPTGRLAGHNEQFF.

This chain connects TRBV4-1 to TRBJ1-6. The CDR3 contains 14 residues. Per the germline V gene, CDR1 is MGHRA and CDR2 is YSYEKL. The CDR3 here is CASSQDGGNSPLHF.

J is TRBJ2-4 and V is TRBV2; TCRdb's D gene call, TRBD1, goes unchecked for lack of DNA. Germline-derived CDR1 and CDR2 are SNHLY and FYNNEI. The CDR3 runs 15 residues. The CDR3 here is CASRGGTGDKNIQYF.

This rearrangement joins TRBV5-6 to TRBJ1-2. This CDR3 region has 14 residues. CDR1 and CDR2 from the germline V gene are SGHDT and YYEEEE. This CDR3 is CASSLTRGDYGYTF.

The CDR3 reads CASSQVLRGTYEQYF. The chain uses TRBV4-3 and TRBJ2-7; the D call from TCRdb, TRBD2, cannot be confirmed without DNA. This CDR3 is built from 15 residues. Germline V CDR1 and CDR2: LGHNA, YSLEER.

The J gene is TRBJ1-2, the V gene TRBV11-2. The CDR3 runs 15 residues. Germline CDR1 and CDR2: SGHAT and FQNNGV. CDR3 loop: CASSSDLALSYGYTF.

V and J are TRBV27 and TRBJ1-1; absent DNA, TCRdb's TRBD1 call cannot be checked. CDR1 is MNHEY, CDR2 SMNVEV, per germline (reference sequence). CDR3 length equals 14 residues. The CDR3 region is CASSFAGANTEAFF.

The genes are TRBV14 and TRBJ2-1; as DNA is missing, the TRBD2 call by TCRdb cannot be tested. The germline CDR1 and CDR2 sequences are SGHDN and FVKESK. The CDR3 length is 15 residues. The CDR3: CASSQRPLVYNEQFF.

CDR3: CASSPRGVQETQYF. The chain has TRBV5-5 and TRBJ2-5; TCRdb gives TRBD2 as the D gene, but with no DNA this cannot be confirmed. Germline values: CDR1 SGHKS, CDR2 YYEKEE (reference sequence). The CDR3 covers 14 residues.

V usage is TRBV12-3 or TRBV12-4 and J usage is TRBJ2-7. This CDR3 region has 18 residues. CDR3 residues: CASSLVGVWQRSSYEQYF.

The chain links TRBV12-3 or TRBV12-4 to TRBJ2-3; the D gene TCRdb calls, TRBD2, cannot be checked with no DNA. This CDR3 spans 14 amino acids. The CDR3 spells CATDGPSVTDTQYF.

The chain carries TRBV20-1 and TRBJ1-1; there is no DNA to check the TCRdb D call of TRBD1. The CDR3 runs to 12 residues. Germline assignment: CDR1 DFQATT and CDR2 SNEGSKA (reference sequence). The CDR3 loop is CSAGGRNTEAFF.

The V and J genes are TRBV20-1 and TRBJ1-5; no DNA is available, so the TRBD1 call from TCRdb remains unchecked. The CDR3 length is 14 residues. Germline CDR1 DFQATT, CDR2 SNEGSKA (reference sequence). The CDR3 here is CSARGQGSNQPQHF.

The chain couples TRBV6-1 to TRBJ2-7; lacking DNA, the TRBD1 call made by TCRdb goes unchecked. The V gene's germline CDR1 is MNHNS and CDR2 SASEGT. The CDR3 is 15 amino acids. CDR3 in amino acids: CASSPGQGGRYEQYF.